The present T cell receptor beta chain was sequenced within a study of T-cell memory formation after mild COVID-19 (dated by TCRdb to about 2021). For the wider study: Most TCR sequence clusters were specific to one of the two donors. In a couple of donors, T-cell clones that expanded and contracted after mild COVID-19 were tracked by sequencing TCRalpha and TCRbeta repertoires over time. Two young, previously healthy adult volunteers made up the cohort, one male and one female. General findings and caveats noted by the study authors: Only a couple of mild cases were covered in the study, and larger cohorts including severe cases with pre-infection samples were considered necessary. Contracting CD4+ clones were located mainly in the CM and EM memory subsets, whereas CD8+ clones were found to be enriched in EMRA. SARS-CoV-2 specificity of the second-wave clones peaking on day 37 was not confirmed. The detection of some responding clones in pre-infection memory suggests that pre-existing cross-reactive memory T cells joined the SARS-CoV-2 response. Balanced CD4/CD8 phenotypes were observed for clones contracting from day 15 to 85, whereas a bias towards CD4+ was observed for a second wave of clones expanding from day 15 to 37.

Ficoll-Paque density gradient centrifugation was the method used to isolate PBMCs. Sequencing relied on an Illumina NovaSeq 6000. TCRalpha and TCRbeta cDNA libraries were constructed by 5'RACE with constant-segment primers, with sample barcodes and unique molecular identifiers being introduced. RNA was extracted from every sample with Trizol reagent. The libraries were amplified in two PCR steps, and the second step added a second sample barcode and Illumina TruSeq adapters. The libraries were sequenced on an Illumina NovaSeq using 2 x 150 bp paired-end reads. The original pipeline was this. Reads were demultiplexed and collapsed into UMI-guided consensus sequences with migec v1.2.7. Using mixcr v2.1.11, UMI consensuses were aligned to TRA and TRB V and J templates and then assembled into clonotypes. A clonotype was counted as expanded or contracted only when both edgeR and NoisET called the clonotype significant, with the noise models trained on biological replicates. For edgeR calls, the thresholds were a false discovery rate-adjusted p below 0.01 and a log2 fold-change of 1. PCA with hierarchical clustering of max-normalized trajectories of the 1000 most abundant clonotypes was used as exploratory dynamics analysis. The CD4 or CD8 phenotype of responding clones was assigned using the separately sequenced CD4+ and CD8+ repertoires. TCRdb trimmed the raw reads at Q25, called clones with MiXCR and kept productive beta chains. Each entry is one CDR3 protein sequence, shown with its most common DNA and genes. Here the V and J calls rest on TCRdb's processing, not on the authors' analysis. The sample table shows roughly 400,000 distinct CDR3 sequences, and approximately 18% are seen once. The ten largest clones take up 20% to 25% of the sample.

The CDR3 contains 15 residues, cysteine and phenylalanine counted. The entry retains the CDR3 DNA only, 45 bases that are in frame from base 1. CDR1 and CDR2 (ENHRY, SYGVKD) derive from the germline V gene. V lost 3 bases and J lost 4 bases, and the count of bases not matched to a germline gene is 6. Worth noting for this clonotype: Its antigen is unknown. No qualities accompany the bases; no much larger clone lies one base away.

This receptor chain uses TRBV10-3 and TRBJ2-3; TRBD1 agrees with 8 junctional bases. The origin of this receptor is a man younger than 35 who had mild COVID-19 (a few samples of this study predate the infection). The sample titles of this study are shuffled in the database, so cell type and time point are left out; the donor was told from shared clones. The specimen sequenced was PBMCs or a T cell subset sorted from them (not recorded which). The DNA sequence follows: TGTGCCATCAGTGACTGGACAGGGCGTCCAGATACGCAGTATTTT. The translation is CAISDWTGRPDTQYF.